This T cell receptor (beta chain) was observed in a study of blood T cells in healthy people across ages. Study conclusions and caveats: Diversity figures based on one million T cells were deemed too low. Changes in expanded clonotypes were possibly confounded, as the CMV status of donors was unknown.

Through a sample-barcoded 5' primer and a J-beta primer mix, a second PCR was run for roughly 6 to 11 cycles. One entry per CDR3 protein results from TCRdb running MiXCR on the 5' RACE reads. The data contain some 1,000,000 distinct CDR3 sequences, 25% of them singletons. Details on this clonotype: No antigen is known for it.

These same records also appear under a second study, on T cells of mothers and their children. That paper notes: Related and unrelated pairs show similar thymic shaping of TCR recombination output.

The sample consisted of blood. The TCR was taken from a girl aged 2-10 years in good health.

For the CDR3, the DNA is TGTGCCAGCACCGGACAGGGAGATTACAATGAGCAGTTCTTC. It specifies CASTGQGDYNEQFF. This sequence joins TRBV7-9 and TRBJ2-5; 8 bases line up with TRBD1. TRBJ2-1 explains the end of the DNA better; the J call may be wrong. Germline V gene lookup returns CDR1 SEHNR and CDR2 FQNEAQ (reference sequence). The CDR3 loop spans 14 amino acids.